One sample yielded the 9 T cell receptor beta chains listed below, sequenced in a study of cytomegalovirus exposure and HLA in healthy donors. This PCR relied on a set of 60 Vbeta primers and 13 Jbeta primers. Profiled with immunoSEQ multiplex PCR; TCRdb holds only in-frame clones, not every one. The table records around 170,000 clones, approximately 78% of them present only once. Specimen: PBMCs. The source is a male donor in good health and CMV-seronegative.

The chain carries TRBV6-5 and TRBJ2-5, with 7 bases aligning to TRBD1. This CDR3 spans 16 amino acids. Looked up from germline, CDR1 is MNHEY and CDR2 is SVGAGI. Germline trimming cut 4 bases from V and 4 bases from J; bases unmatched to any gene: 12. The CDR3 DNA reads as TGTGCCAGCAGTTTCGCCGGGACAGCCCGTGGAGAGACCCAGTACTTC. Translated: CASSFAGTARGETQYF.

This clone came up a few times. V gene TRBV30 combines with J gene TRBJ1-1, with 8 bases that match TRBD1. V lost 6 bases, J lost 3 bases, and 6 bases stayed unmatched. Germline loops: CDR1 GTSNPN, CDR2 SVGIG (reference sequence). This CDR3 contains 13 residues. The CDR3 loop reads CACSGGKDTEAFF. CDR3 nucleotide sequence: TGTGCCTGTTCAGGGGGCAAGGACACTGAAGCTTTCTTT.

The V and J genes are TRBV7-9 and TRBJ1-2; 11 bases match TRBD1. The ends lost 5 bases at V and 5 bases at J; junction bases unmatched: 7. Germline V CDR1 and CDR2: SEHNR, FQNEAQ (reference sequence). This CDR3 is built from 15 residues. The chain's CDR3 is CASSTGTGGSYGYTF. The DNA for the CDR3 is TGTGCCAGCAGCACGGGGACAGGGGGTTCGTATGGCTACACCTTC.

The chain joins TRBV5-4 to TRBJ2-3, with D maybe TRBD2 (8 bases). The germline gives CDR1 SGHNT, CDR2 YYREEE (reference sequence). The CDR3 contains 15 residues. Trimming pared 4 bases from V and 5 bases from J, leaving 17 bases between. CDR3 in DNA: TGTGCCAGCAGCCGGGAGGGGGCTAGTGGAGATACGCAGTATTTT. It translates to CASSREGASGDTQYF.

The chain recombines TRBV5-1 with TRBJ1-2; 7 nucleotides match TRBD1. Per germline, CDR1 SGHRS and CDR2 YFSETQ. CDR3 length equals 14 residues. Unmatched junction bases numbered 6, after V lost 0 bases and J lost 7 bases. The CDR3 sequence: CASSLETGSFGYTF. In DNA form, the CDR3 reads TGCGCCAGCAGCTTGGAGACAGGGAGCTTTGGCTACACCTTC.

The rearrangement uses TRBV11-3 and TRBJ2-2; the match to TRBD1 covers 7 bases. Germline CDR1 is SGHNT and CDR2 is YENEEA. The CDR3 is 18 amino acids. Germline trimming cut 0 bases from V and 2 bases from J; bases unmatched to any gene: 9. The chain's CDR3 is CASSLEDWTGANTGELFF. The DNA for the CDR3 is TGTGCCAGCAGCTTAGAGGATTGGACAGGAGCAAACACCGGGGAGCTGTTTTTT.

CDR3 amino acids: CASSLGLSGSSYEQYF. CDR3 coding DNA: TGTGCCAGCAGCTTAGGCCTCTCCGGGAGCTCCTACGAGCAGTACTTC. The chain links TRBV7-2 to TRBJ2-5; D perhaps matches TRBD2 (6 bases). The J call could be wrong; TRBJ2-7 is a better fit for the DNA end. The CDR3 has 16 residues. The germline V gene has CDR1 SGHTA and CDR2 FQGNSA.

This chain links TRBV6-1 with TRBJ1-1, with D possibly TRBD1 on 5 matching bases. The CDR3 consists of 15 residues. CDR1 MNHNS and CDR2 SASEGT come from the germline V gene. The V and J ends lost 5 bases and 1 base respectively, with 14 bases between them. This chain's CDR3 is CASSPLFQGNTEAFF. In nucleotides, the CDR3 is TGTGCCAGCAGTCCCCTGTTCCAGGGGAACACTGAAGCTTTCTTT.

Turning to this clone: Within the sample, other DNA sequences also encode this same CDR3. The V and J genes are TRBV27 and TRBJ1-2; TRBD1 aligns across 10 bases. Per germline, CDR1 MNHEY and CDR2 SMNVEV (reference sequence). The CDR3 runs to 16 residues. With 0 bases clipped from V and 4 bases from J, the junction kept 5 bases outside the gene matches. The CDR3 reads CASSLSWTGGIYGYTF. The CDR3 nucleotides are TGTGCCAGCAGTTTATCGTGGACAGGGGGGATCTATGGCTACACCTTC.